Sequencing of this T cell receptor (beta chain) was carried out in a study of blood T cell repertoires in COVID-19. Germline values: CDR1 LNHDA, CDR2 SQIVND (reference sequence). This CDR3 has 15 amino acids. The V and J ends lost 5 bases and 4 bases, in that order; junction bases with no gene match: 6. Sequencing used immunoSEQ multiplex PCR; TCRdb keeps in-frame clones, though not all of them. The sample has about 310,000 clones; around 86% are singletons. The rearrangement uses TRBV19 and TRBJ2-2; 8 bases are shared with TRBD1. This receptor was taken from a man aged 50 or older with active or convalescent COVID-19. Sequencing was carried out using peripheral blood. The CDR3: CASSPRTGSTGELFF. CDR3 DNA: TGTGCCAGTAGTCCCCGGACAGGGAGCACCGGGGAGCTGTTTTTT.